The rows below give T cell receptor beta chains drawn from one sample of a study of cytomegalovirus exposure and HLA in healthy donors. The method was immunoSEQ multiplex PCR; TCRdb's version includes in-frame clones alone and lacks a portion of them. The data hold approximately 89,000 clones, with about 85% observed a single time. The sample comprised PBMCs. The receptors were gathered from a man aged 35 to 55 in good health and CMV-seropositive. The CDR3 runs from the conserved cysteine through the conserved F or W. Each record gives: V gene, CDR3 length, J gene, clone size, D gene, CDR3 protein, CDR3 DNA. The D gene is left open where the match is weak. For some rows the clone size is stated as once, few or many, or as a class when expanded; others skip it.

v_call: TRBV6-1
cdr3_length: 17
j_call: TRBJ1-4
clone_size: few
d_call: TRBD1
cdr3_aa: CASSEEMFGTGAEKLFF
cdr3_nt: TGTGCCAGCAGTGAAGAAATGTTCGGGACAGGGGCCGAAAAACTGTTTTTT

v_call: TRBV2
cdr3_length: 14
j_call: TRBJ1-3
clone_size: NA
d_call: NA
cdr3_aa: CASSTSGAGRTIYF
cdr3_nt: NA

v_call: TRBV7-2
cdr3_length: 12
j_call: TRBJ1-6
clone_size: NA
d_call: NA
cdr3_aa: CASSPLGSPLHF
cdr3_nt: TGTGCCAGCAGCCCCCTAGGTTCACCCCTCCACTTT

v_call: TRBV2
cdr3_length: 14
j_call: TRBJ2-4
clone_size: NA
d_call: NA
cdr3_aa: CASRGDGGSNIQYF
cdr3_nt: TGTGCCAGCAGGGGGGATGGGGGGTCAAACATTCAGTACTTC

v_call: TRBV7-9
cdr3_length: 19
j_call: TRBJ2-1
clone_size: NA
d_call: TRBD1
cdr3_aa: CASSWPGTGVRLSYNEQFF
cdr3_nt: TGTGCCAGCAGCTGGCCCGGGACAGGGGTTCGTCTTTCCTACAATGAGCAGTTCTTC

v_call: TRBV27
cdr3_length: 13
j_call: TRBJ1-2
clone_size: NA
d_call: TRBD1
cdr3_aa: CASSSPRQGYYTF
cdr3_nt: TGTGCCAGCAGTTCCCCCCGACAGGGGTACTACACCTTC

v_call: TRBV5-1
cdr3_length: 14
j_call: TRBJ1-1
clone_size: NA
d_call: NA
cdr3_aa: CASSLDVRGNEAFF
cdr3_nt: TGCGCCAGCAGCTTGGACGTCAGGGGTAATGAAGCTTTCTTT

v_call: TRBV5-1
cdr3_length: 15
j_call: TRBJ2-5
clone_size: NA
d_call: TRBD1
cdr3_aa: CASSYPQGEGETQYF
cdr3_nt: TGCGCCAGCAGCTACCCACAGGGGGAAGGGGAGACCCAGTACTTC

v_call: TRBV28
cdr3_length: 12
j_call: TRBJ1-5
clone_size: NA
d_call: NA
cdr3_aa: CASSSPGGPQHF
cdr3_nt: TGTGCCAGCAGTTCCCCGGGTGGGCCCCAGCATTTT

v_call: TRBV7-3
cdr3_length: 15
j_call: TRBJ1-1
clone_size: NA
d_call: TRBD1
cdr3_aa: CASSLKAGGNTEAFF
cdr3_nt: TGTGCCAGCAGCTTAAAGGCAGGGGGGAACACTGAAGCTTTCTTT

v_call: TRBV5-1
cdr3_length: 15
j_call: TRBJ2-5
clone_size: NA
d_call: TRBD1
cdr3_aa: CASSLEQGAQETQYF
cdr3_nt: TGCGCCAGCAGCTTGGAACAGGGGGCCCAAGAGACCCAGTACTTC

v_call: TRBV6-1
cdr3_length: 14
j_call: TRBJ1-2
clone_size: NA
d_call: NA
cdr3_aa: CASTRGVRGYGYTF
cdr3_nt: TGTGCCAGCACCCGCGGCGTCCGAGGCTATGGCTACACCTTC